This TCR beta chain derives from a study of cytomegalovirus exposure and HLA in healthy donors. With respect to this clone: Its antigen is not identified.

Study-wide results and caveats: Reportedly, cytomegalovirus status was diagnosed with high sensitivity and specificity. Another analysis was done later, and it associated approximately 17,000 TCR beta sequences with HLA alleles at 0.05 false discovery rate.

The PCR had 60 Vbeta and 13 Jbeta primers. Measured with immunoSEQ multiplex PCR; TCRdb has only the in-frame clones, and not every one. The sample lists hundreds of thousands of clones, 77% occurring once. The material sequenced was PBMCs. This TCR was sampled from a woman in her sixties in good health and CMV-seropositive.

In DNA, the CDR3 is TGTGCCAGCTCTGACGCTAGCGGGGGGCTCGGTGAGCAGTTCTTC. It yields the protein CASSDASGGLGEQFF. The chain is built from TRBV2 and TRBJ2-1; 11 nucleotides agree with TRBD2. This CDR3 is 15 amino acids long. Losses at the gene ends were 8 bases for V and 9 bases for J; bases not matched to a gene: 12. Germline loops: CDR1 SNHLY, CDR2 FYNNEI.